The entry that follows covers one TCR beta chain sequence. This specimen belongs to a study of PD-L1 blockade in urothelial cancer. Study at large: Blood analyses occurred 3 weeks (second dose) and 6 weeks post treatment start. The median number of T cells present in blood samples was approximately 140,000.

Data came from immunoSEQ multiplex PCR; TCRdb stores just in-frame clones and leaves some out. The sample contains 50,000 or so clones, 70% to 85% of which appear only once. Germline CDR1 is SGHVS and CDR2 is FNYEAQ. The CDR3 runs to 15 residues. The ends were cut back, 5 bases at V and 0 bases at J, with 11 bases in the middle. The receptor was isolated from a man aged 65-85 years with urothelial cancer. The chain couples TRBV7-6 to TRBJ2-1; no clear D gene. The input for sequencing was PBMCs, taken around atezolizumab (anti-PD-L1) treatment. DNA for the CDR3: TGTGCCAGCAGCCTCCGCTCGAGCTCCTACAATGAGCAGTTCTTC. Its translation: CASSLRSSSYNEQFF.